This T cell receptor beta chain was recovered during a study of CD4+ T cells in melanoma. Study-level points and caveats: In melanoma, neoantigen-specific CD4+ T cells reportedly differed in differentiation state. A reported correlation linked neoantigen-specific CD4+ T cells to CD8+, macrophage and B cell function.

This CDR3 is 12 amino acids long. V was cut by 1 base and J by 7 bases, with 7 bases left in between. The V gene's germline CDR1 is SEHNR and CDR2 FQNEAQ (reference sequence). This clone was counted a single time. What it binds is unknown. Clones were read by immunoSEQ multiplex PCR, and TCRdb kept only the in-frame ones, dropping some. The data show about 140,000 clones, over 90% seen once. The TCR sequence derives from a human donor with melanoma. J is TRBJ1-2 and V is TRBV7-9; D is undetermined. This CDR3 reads CASSLGQAGYTF. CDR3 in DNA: TGTGCCAGCAGCTTAGGGCAAGCTGGCTACACCTTC.